These T cell receptor beta chains were read from a single sample in a study of CD4 T cells in relation to SARS-CoV-2 and coronaviruses. Here immunoSEQ multiplex PCR was the method, and the copy in TCRdb shows in-frame clones only, minus some. The repertoire has some 40,000 clones, 75% to 90% of them found once; the top ten carry roughly 3.2%. Sequencing input: memory CD4+ T cells from PBMCs. The receptors originated from an adult with COVID-19. Each CDR3 is given with its conserved first and last residue. The D gene is left open where the match is weak. Some rows mark clone size as missing; the rest say once, few, many or name a class of expanded clone.

v_call,d_call,clone_size,j_call,cdr3_aa,cdr3_nt
TRBV4-3,TRBD2,.,TRBJ2-1,CASSLRPGLAGVEQFF,TGCGCCAGCAGCTTAAGACCGGGACTAGCGGGAGTTGAGCAGTTCTTC
TRBV19,.,.,TRBJ2-6,CASSSPRASGSGANVLTF,TGTGCCAGTAGTTCCCCTCGGGCTTCAGGCTCTGGGGCCAACGTCCTGACTTTC
TRBV7-9,.,.,TRBJ1-1,CASSLGMGSDTEAFF,TGTGCCAGCAGCTTAGGGATGGGGTCGGACACTGAAGCTTTCTTT
TRBV18,.,.,TRBJ2-7,CASSPDNYEQYF,TGTGCCAGCTCACCCGACAACTACGAGCAGTACTTC
TRBV7-9,TRBD2,.,TRBJ2-3,CASMTSGIKQYF,TGTGCCAGTATGACTAGCGGGATTAAGCAGTATTTT
TRBV10-3,.,.,TRBJ1-5,CAISRDSNQPQHF,TGTGCCATCAGCCGGGACAGCAATCAGCCCCAGCATTTT
TRBV7-2,TRBD2,.,TRBJ2-7,CASSLSRTSDTYEQYF,TGTGCCAGCAGCTTGAGCAGGACTAGCGATACCTACGAGCAGTACTTC
TRBV30,.,.,TRBJ1-2,CAWTIGGYGYTF,TGTGCCTGGACTATAGGGGGCTATGGCTACACCTTC
TRBV2,.,.,TRBJ1-5,CASSEVAGSQPQHF,TGTGCCAGCAGTGAAGTTGCGGGAAGTCAGCCCCAGCATTTT
TRBV6-5,.,.,TRBJ1-1,CASSYGTLGGNTEAFF,TGTGCCAGCAGTTACGGAACTCTGGGGGGGAACACTGAAGCTTTCTTT
TRBV18,.,.,TRBJ2-7,CASSPPGNLYEQYF,TGTGCCAGCTCACCCCCGGGGAACCTTTACGAGCAGTACTTC
TRBV7-9,.,medium-sized,TRBJ1-4,CASSLVGTSEKLFF,TGTGCCAGCAGCTTAGTTGGGACGTCCGAAAAACTGTTTTTT
TRBV9,.,few,TRBJ1-5,CASSPNSGQPQHF,TGTGCCAGCAGCCCAAATTCCGGGCAGCCCCAGCATTTT
TRBV12-5,.,.,TRBJ2-2,CASGLNDRSGELFF,TGTGCTAGTGGCCTAAATGACAGATCCGGGGAGCTGTTTTTT
TRBV9,.,few,TRBJ1-3,CASSSTLGADGNTIYF,TGTGCCAGCAGTTCCACCCTGGGGGCAGACGGAAACACCATATATTTT
TRBV4-3,.,.,TRBJ1-1,CASSQDRGGRGTEAFF,TGCGCCAGCAGCCAAGATAGAGGAGGCAGAGGCACTGAAGCTTTCTTT
TRBV2,TRBD2,.,TRBJ2-3,CASSEFRGLAGSDTQYF,TGTGCCAGCAGTGAATTTAGGGGACTAGCGGGATCCGATACGCAGTATTTT
TRBV7-8,.,.,TRBJ2-1,CASSPSDPGAYNEQFF,TGTGCCAGCAGCCCTAGCGACCCAGGCGCCTACAATGAGCAGTTCTTC
TRBV7-9,.,few,TRBJ1-2,CASSYLGVGVGYTF,TGTGCCAGCAGCTACCTTGGGGTAGGCGTAGGCTACACCTTC
TRBV3-1/TRBV3-2,TRBD2,.,TRBJ2-7,CASSQRGLAGKQYF,TGTGCCAGCAGCCAACGTGGACTAGCGGGTAAGCAGTACTTC
TRBV5-4,.,few,TRBJ1-1,CASSGDTIRTEAFF,TGTGCCAGCAGCGGGGACACGATACGCACTGAAGCTTTCTTT
TRBV6-6,.,.,TRBJ2-3,CASSWNGGRDTQYF,TGTGCCAGCAGCTGGAATGGAGGCCGGGATACGCAGTATTTT
TRBV5-1,.,.,TRBJ2-5,CASSGSSAPQETQYF,TGCGCCAGCAGCGGCTCTAGCGCTCCCCAAGAGACCCAGTACTTC
TRBV7-2,TRBD2,.,TRBJ2-7,CASSLASGIYEQYF,TGTGCCAGCAGCTTAGCTAGCGGGATATACGAGCAGTACTTC
TRBV13,TRBD1,.,TRBJ1-5,CASSARTGTNDQPQHF,TGTGCCAGCAGCGCACGGACAGGGACGAACGATCAGCCCCAGCATTTT
TRBV7-3,TRBD2,.,TRBJ2-6,CASSLNPRLASGDLFYPGANVLTF,TGTGCCAGCAGCTTAAACCCCAGGTTGGCTAGCGGGGACCTATTCTACCCTGGGGCCAACGTCCTGACTTTC
TRBV5-1,.,.,TRBJ2-3,CASSPWQASGADTQYF,TGCGCCAGCAGCCCCTGGCAGGCGTCGGGCGCAGATACGCAGTATTTT
TRBV7-2,.,once,TRBJ1-3,CASSSTGKGNTIYF,TGTGCCAGCAGCTCAACAGGGAAAGGAAACACCATATATTTT
TRBV6-5,TRBD1,.,TRBJ2-7,CASSWTGRNYEQYF,TGTGCCAGCAGTTGGACAGGCAGAAACTACGAGCAGTACTTC
TRBV29-1,.,.,TRBJ2-7,CSVVTAYEQYF,TGCAGCGTTGTCACCGCCTACGAGCAGTACTTC
TRBV2,.,.,TRBJ1-5,CASSLGQPSMPQHF,TGTGCCAGCAGCCTTGGACAGCCCTCTATGCCCCAGCATTTT
TRBV3-1/TRBV3-2,.,.,TRBJ2-3,CASSQGNGFTDTQYF,TGTGCCAGCAGCCAAGGAAACGGTTTCACAGATACGCAGTATTTT
TRBV30,TRBD1,.,TRBJ2-3,CAWRTTGQGRIPSTDTQYF,TGTGCCTGGAGGACTACGGGACAGGGGAGGATCCCTAGCACAGATACGCAGTATTTT
TRBV5-6,.,once,TRBJ2-7,CASSRTGPYEQYF,TGTGCCAGCAGCAGAACAGGACCCTACGAGCAGTACTTC
TRBV19,TRBD1,.,TRBJ1-2,CASSPADRFLYGYTF,TGTGCCAGTAGTCCAGCGGACAGGTTCCTCTATGGCTACACCTTC
TRBV7-9,.,.,TRBJ1-1,CAIKTRGDSPEAFF,TGTGCCATCAAGACGAGGGGCGATTCCCCTGAAGCTTTCTTT
TRBV21-1,.,.,TRBJ2-7,CASSGRGGVRREQYF,TGTGCCAGCAGCGGAAGGGGGGGGGTCCGCCGCGAGCAGTACTTC
TRBV6-2/TRBV6-3,.,.,TRBJ2-1,CASSNAPGVRDSISYNEQFF,TGTGCCAGCAGTAATGCACCAGGGGTCCGGGACTCTATCTCCTACAATGAGCAGTTCTTC
TRBV7-9,.,.,TRBJ2-2,CASSLAPRGSGELFF,TGTGCCAGCAGCTTAGCCCCGAGGGGGAGCGGGGAGCTGTTTTTT
TRBV14,TRBD2,.,TRBJ2-7,CASSRLAGNYEQYF,TGTGCCAGCAGCCGACTAGCAGGGAACTACGAGCAGTACTTC
TRBV28,TRBD1,.,TRBJ1-2,CASSSGQDRYGYTF,TGTGCCAGCAGTTCTGGACAGGACCGCTATGGCTACACCTTC
TRBV7-9,.,.,TRBJ1-4,CASSFTEKLFF,TGTGCCAGCAGCTTTACGGAAAAACTGTTTTTT
TRBV2,TRBD1,few,TRBJ1-1,CASNRQGYTEAFF,TGTGCCAGCAATCGACAGGGGTACACTGAAGCTTTCTTT
TRBV2,TRBD1,once,TRBJ1-1,CASSVAGDSGTEAFF,TGTGCCAGCAGTGTCGCGGGGGACAGCGGCACTGAAGCTTTCTTT